This T cell receptor beta chain was sequenced during a study of early T cells in non-severe SARS-CoV-2 infection. On the study more broadly: Sequencing targeted bulk RNA from unsorted whole blood, leaving chains unpaired. Study-level results: VDJdb matches were skewed toward anti-spike CD8 T cell responses.

Trimming removed 3 bases at V and 2 bases at J, with 19 bases between. CDR3 length equals 18 residues. Looked up from germline, CDR1 is KGHSH and CDR2 is LQKENI. Attachment of unique molecular identifiers to individual cDNA molecules was performed. TCRdb reprocessed the 5' RACE reads via MiXCR and lists one record per CDR3 protein. The sample shows tens of thousands of distinct CDR3 sequences, about 3.9% of them seen only once. To note about this clonotype: No antigen is known for it.

The TCR was taken from an adult who was a healthcare worker with PCR-confirmed SARS-CoV-2 infection or an uninfected control (not recorded which). The sample comprised whole blood. The chain recombines TRBV18 with TRBJ2-2, with D possibly TRBD2 on 6 matching bases. The CDR3 here is CASSPSPGREPNTGELFF. The CDR3 coding sequence is TGTGCCAGCTCACCTTCTCCCGGACGGGAGCCTAACACCGGGGAGCTGTTTTTT.